These T cell receptor beta chains were read from a single sample in a study of spatial heterogeneity in lung cancer. TCRdb re-called the 5' RACE reads with MiXCR, one entry per CDR3 protein. This sample carries 16,000 or so distinct CDR3 sequences, about 6.8% of them seen once, and the ten largest clones take about 20%. The material sequenced was lung tumor tissue, taken at surgery. The receptors stem from a female donor with early-stage non-small cell lung cancer. Both conserved end residues are part of each CDR3. Each record gives: CDR3 DNA, CDR3 protein, CDR3 length, V gene, J gene, clone size, D gene. D genes are given only for firm matches. The size of a clone is reported for some rows only, either as once, few or many, or as a class for expanded clones.

TGCAGTGCTAGGCCGGGACAGCAAGAGACCCAGTACTTC	CSARPGQQETQYF	13	TRBV20-1	TRBJ2-5	many	TRBD1
TGTGCCAGCAGCTTAAATGCGGGGTTTAAAGCCGGGGAGCTGTTTTTT	CASSLNAGFKAGELFF	16	TRBV7-3	TRBJ2-2	medium-sized	.
TGTGCCAGCAGTTTCGGCGGGGCGGGCACTGAAGCTTTCTTT	CASSFGGAGTEAFF	14	TRBV12-3/TRBV12-4	TRBJ1-1	many	.
TGTGCCAGCAGCTCTCAGGGCACAGATACGCAGTATTTT	CASSSQGTDTQYF	13	TRBV3-1	TRBJ2-3	many	.
TGTGCCAGCAGTGATAATGCAGGGATAAACTATGGCTACACCTTC	CASSDNAGINYGYTF	15	TRBV2	TRBJ1-2	.	.
TGTGCCAGCAGCGAGGACAGGGTAGAGGAAGGCTATGGCTACACCTTC	CASSEDRVEEGYGYTF	16	TRBV5-8	TRBJ1-2	many	TRBD1
TGTGCCAGCTCACCAGACAGCTATGGCTACACCTTC	CASSPDSYGYTF	12	TRBV18	TRBJ1-2	many	.
TGTGCCAGCAGCCAAGGACAGGGGACGGGAGGAGGGAAGCCCCAGCATTTT	CASSQGQGTGGGKPQHF	17	TRBV4-2	TRBJ1-5	many	TRBD1
TGCAGTGCTAGCAGCGGGAGCTCCTACGAGCAGTACTTC	CSASSGSSYEQYF	13	TRBV20-1	TRBJ2-7	many	TRBD2
TGTGCCAGCAGCCTCCTAGCCCTCCATGGCTACACCTTC	CASSLLALHGYTF	13	TRBV2	TRBJ1-2	many	.
TGTGCCAGCTCACAATCGACAGGTCTTAATTCACCCCTCCACTTT	CASSQSTGLNSPLHF	15	TRBV18	TRBJ1-6	many	.
TGCAGCGTTGAGTCTCGAGGAGCAGATACGCAGTATTTT	CSVESRGADTQYF	13	TRBV29-1	TRBJ2-3	few	.
TGTGCCAGCAGCCTTAGTATAGGGGCTTGGACCGGGGAGCTGTTTTTT	CASSLSIGAWTGELFF	16	TRBV11-3	TRBJ2-2	many	.
TGTGCCAGCAGCTTAATGGCAGGGGCCCCCTACGAGCAGTACTTC	CASSLMAGAPYEQYF	15	TRBV7-2	TRBJ2-7	many	.
TGCAGTGCCATAACCGGCCAGGGGCTAGCGGGGGTGCAACAAGAGACCCAGTACTTC	CSAITGQGLAGVQQETQYF	19	TRBV20-1	TRBJ2-5	few	TRBD2
TGTGCCAGCTCGCTCGGAGGACAGAGTACCTACGAGCAGTACTTC	CASSLGGQSTYEQYF	15	TRBV18	TRBJ2-7	many	.
TGTGCCAGCGGGGCCTACCAAGAGACCCAGTACTTC	CASGAYQETQYF	12	TRBV6-2/TRBV6-3	TRBJ2-5	.	.
TGCGCCAGCAGCCCACCCCCGGGGCAGTTCTCCTACAATGAGCAGTTCTTC	CASSPPPGQFSYNEQFF	17	TRBV5-1	TRBJ2-1	many	.
TGTGCCAGCAGGGAGTTTGGCTCCTATAATTCACCCCTCCACTTT	CASREFGSYNSPLHF	15	TRBV11-2	TRBJ1-6	many	.
TGCGCCAGCAGCTTGGAAGGGACAGGGTTCAATGAGCAGTTCTTC	CASSLEGTGFNEQFF	15	TRBV5-1	TRBJ2-1	many	TRBD1
TGTGCCAGCAGCCCCAGTGGGGGGCCTTCTCTGTTCTTC	CASSPSGGPSLFF	13	TRBV7-9	TRBJ2-1	many	.
TGTGCCTGGAGTCGATGGAGAGGCCGGGGCCGCACAGATACGCAGTATTTT	CAWSRWRGRGRTDTQYF	17	TRBV30	TRBJ2-3	.	.
TGTGCCAGCAGGTTGAACAGGGCCCAAAATGAAAAACTGTTTTTT	CASRLNRAQNEKLFF	15	TRBV7-2	TRBJ1-4	many	.
TGTGCCAGCAGCTTGGGGGGACTAGCGGCCAACACCGGGGAGCTGTTTTTT	CASSLGGLAANTGELFF	17	TRBV7-2	TRBJ2-2	many	TRBD2
TGTGCCAGCAGCTTGGTGGAGGGGCCCGGGTTGAGTCAGCCCCAGCATTTT	CASSLVEGPGLSQPQHF	17	TRBV5-5	TRBJ1-5	many	.
TGCGCCAGCAGCCTCCGAGGATTTGAGGGGGACGAGCAGTACTTC	CASSLRGFEGDEQYF	15	TRBV5-1	TRBJ2-7	many	.
TGTGCCAGCAGCCCCGGACTAGCGGGGGAAACGCAGTATTTT	CASSPGLAGETQYF	14	TRBV11-1	TRBJ2-3	many	TRBD2
TGTGCCAGCAGCCCAGGGGGAGGCAATCAGCCCCAGCATTTT	CASSPGGGNQPQHF	14	TRBV12-3/TRBV12-4	TRBJ1-5	.	TRBD1
TGCGCCAGCAGCCAAGAGCGTGGCGGGCAAGAGACCCAGTACTTC	CASSQERGGQETQYF	15	TRBV4-1	TRBJ2-5	.	.
TGTGCCAGCTCTCCAGGGGTGAACACTGAAGCTTTCTTT	CASSPGVNTEAFF	13	TRBV18	TRBJ1-1	few	.
TGTGCCAGCAGTGGACAGGGGACCGGGGAGCTGTTTTTT	CASSGQGTGELFF	13	TRBV2	TRBJ2-2	.	TRBD1
TGTGCCAGCAGCTTAGCCCCGGGGGGAATCGCCCCCACGCAGTATTTT	CASSLAPGGIAPTQYF	16	TRBV7-6	TRBJ2-3	few	TRBD2
TGCAGTGCTAGAGACAGCAGGGTCGGATCCGAGACCCAGTACTTC	CSARDSRVGSETQYF	15	TRBV20-1	TRBJ2-5	.	.
TGCGCCAGCAGCTTGGATAGGGGTTCCAATCAGCCCCAGCATTTT	CASSLDRGSNQPQHF	15	TRBV5-1	TRBJ1-5	.	.
TGTGCCAGCATACAGGGACCCCTCTATGGCTACACCTTC	CASIQGPLYGYTF	13	TRBV6-1	TRBJ1-2	many	.
TGTGCCAGCAGGGCGACTAGCGGCGCCGGGGAGCTGTTTTTT	CASRATSGAGELFF	14	TRBV6-5	TRBJ2-2	few	TRBD2
TGTGCCAGCAGCTTGACGTCAGGGAACCCTGAAGCTTTCTTT	CASSLTSGNPEAFF	14	TRBV5-5	TRBJ1-1	medium-sized	.
TGCAGCGCGGAACAGGGGAACACTGAAGCTTTCTTT	CSAEQGNTEAFF	12	TRBV29-1	TRBJ1-1	many	.
TGTGCCAGCAGCGCCCAGGACCAAGAGACCCAGTACTTC	CASSAQDQETQYF	13	TRBV7-3	TRBJ2-5	many	.
TGTGCCACCAGTGAAACGGGAGCTAACTATGGCTACACCTTC	CATSETGANYGYTF	14	TRBV24-1	TRBJ1-2	many	.
TGTGCCACCAGCAGAGAAAGGTGGCAGCGGCCGGCAAAACGACCTATGTATGGAAACACCATATATTTT	CATSRERWQRPAKRPMYGNTIYF	23	TRBV15	TRBJ1-3	few	.
TGTGCCAGCAGTGGTCAGGGGGGAAGAAATGAAAAACTGTTTTTT	CASSGQGGRNEKLFF	15	TRBV2	TRBJ1-4	many	TRBD1
TGTGCCAGCAGACCGACAGGGATTGGCACAGATACGCAGTATTTT	CASRPTGIGTDTQYF	15	TRBV12-3/TRBV12-4	TRBJ2-3	many	TRBD1
TGTGCCAGCAGTTTGGTCCGGAGGGCCCAGTACTTC	CASSLVRRAQYF	12	TRBV28	TRBJ2-5	many	.
TGTGCCTTAGAGCGGGGGGGGTACCAAGAGACCCAGTACTTC	CALERGGYQETQYF	14	TRBV30	TRBJ2-5	many	TRBD2
TGCAGTGCTGGTGGCCCCTTCCCCACAGATACGCAGTATTTT	CSAGGPFPTDTQYF	14	TRBV20-1	TRBJ2-3	many	.
TGTGCCAGCAGCCAAGGAGCGGGGCCACCTAGTACAAATGAGCAGTTCTTC	CASSQGAGPPSTNEQFF	17	TRBV4-2	TRBJ2-1	.	TRBD2
TGTGCCAGCAGTTTTAGCCCCCCGCGGGGGGGAACGCAGTATTTT	CASSFSPPRGGTQYF	15	TRBV28	TRBJ2-3	few	TRBD2
TGCGCCAGCAGCCGGGACAGGAGGTCCTATGGCTACACCTTC	CASSRDRRSYGYTF	14	TRBV5-1	TRBJ1-2	many	TRBD1
TGTGCCAGCCGAATCAGGCCCGATAGCTCCTACGAGCAGTACTTC	CASRIRPDSSYEQYF	15	TRBV27	TRBJ2-7	medium-sized	.
TGTGCCAGCAGCCAAGCCTGGGACAGGGGACGCAATGAGCAGTTCTTC	CASSQAWDRGRNEQFF	16	TRBV4-2	TRBJ2-1	.	TRBD1